The 29 T cell receptor beta chains in this list originate from one sample, sequenced in a study of blood T cell repertoires in COVID-19. Measured with immunoSEQ multiplex PCR; TCRdb has only the in-frame clones, and not every one. The sample has about 180,000 clones, about 87% seen once. Specimen: peripheral blood. These receptors came from a woman aged 25 to 39 with acute or convalescent COVID-19.

The chain is built from TRBV24-1 and TRBJ1-2; tentative D call: TRBD1 (5 bases). V lost 9 bases and J 2 bases, leaving 9 bases between the germline ends. The length of the CDR3 is 12 residues. The V gene's germline CDR1 is KGHDR and CDR2 SFDVKD. CDR3 amino acids: CATSRENYGYTF. As DNA, the CDR3 is TGTGCCACCTCCAGGGAAAACTATGGCTACACCTTC.

The V call is TRBV30, the J call TRBJ1-6; no reliable D call. Per the germline V gene, CDR1 is GTSNPN and CDR2 is SVGIG (reference sequence). CDR3 length: 13 residues. Trimming cost V 3 bases and J 7 bases, with 10 bases left between them. CDR3 nucleotide sequence: TGTGCCTGGAGGGAGTATTTGAATTCACCCCTCCACTTT. Protein sequence: CAWREYLNSPLHF. Full variable domain (outside the CDR3, taken from reference TRBV30 and TRBJ1-6): SQTIHQWPATLVQPVGSPLSLECTVEGTSNPNLYWYRQAAGRGLQLLFYSVGIGQISSEVPQNLSASRPQDRQFILSSKKLLLSDSGFYLCAWREYLNSPLHFGNGTRLTVT.

This sequence joins TRBV7-9 and TRBJ2-3; tentatively, D is TRBD2 (5 bases). Germline lookup yields CDR1 SEHNR and CDR2 FQNEAQ (reference sequence). CDR3 length: 14 residues. V lost 8 bases and J lost 1, with 13 bases in between. CDR3 residues: CASSPGIGTDTQYF. Here the CDR3 DNA reads TGTGCCAGCTCACCCGGGATTGGCACAGATACGCAGTATTTT.

The chain joins TRBV7-2 to TRBJ2-2; 8 bases fit TRBD1. The germline V gene encodes CDR1 SGHTA and CDR2 FQGNSA. With V trimmed by 3 bases and J by 8 bases, 5 bases remained unmatched. This CDR3 is 14 amino acids long. The CDR3 DNA reads TGTGCCAGCAGCTTTCAGGGGGCCGTTGGGGAGCTGTTTTTT. This codes for CASSFQGAVGELFF.

As to this clone: Its ends do not fully match the called genes, so a read error is possible. The chain is built from TRBV4-1 and TRBJ2-7; 7 nucleotides agree with TRBD1. The CDR3 covers 15 residues. The germline gives CDR1 MGHRA, CDR2 YSYEKL. CDR3 bases: TGCGCCAGCAGCCAAGAGGGGACAGCCTCCGACGAGCAGTACTTC. This encodes CASSQEGTASDEQYF.

V gene TRBV4-2 combines with J gene TRBJ2-5; 8 bases are a match to TRBD2. The junction had 5 bases not matched to a gene; V was cut back by 4 bases and J by 4 bases. CDR1 and CDR2 from the germline V gene are LGHNA and YNFKEQ. There are 14 residues in the CDR3. CDR3 region: CASSLGTSRETQYF. The CDR3 coding sequence is TGTGCCAGCAGCCTAGGGACTAGTCGAGAGACCCAGTACTTC.

The rearrangement joins TRBV19 to TRBJ2-2, with D possibly matching TRBD1 (5 bases). Trimming stripped 1 base from V and 7 bases from J, with 7 bases between. The CDR3 totals 13 residues. Germline V gene data show CDR1 as LNHDA and CDR2 as SQIVND (reference sequence). The CDR3 loop is CASSIGGDGELFF. The CDR3 region has the DNA TGTGCCAGTAGTATAGGGGGCGACGGGGAGCTGTTTTTT.

The chain uses TRBV11-3 and TRBJ2-1; TRBD2 aligns across 11 bases. Germline CDR1 is SGHNT and CDR2 is YENEEA. This CDR3 has 14 amino acids. V dropped 5 bases and J dropped 9; count of bases not matched to a gene: 6. CDR3 sequence (DNA): TGTGCCAGCAGCCCCTCTACTAGCGGGGGTGAGCAGTTCTTC. Protein: CASSPSTSGGEQFF.

CDR3 in amino acids: CASKGGGAGTNTEAFF. CDR3 sequence (DNA): TGTGCCAGCAAGGGGGGAGGGGCGGGGACCAACACTGAAGCTTTCTTT. V usage is TRBV6-6 and J usage is TRBJ1-1, with D possibly TRBD1 on 6 matching bases. This CDR3 comprises 16 residues. With 7 bases removed from V and 2 bases from J, the gap between germline ends came to 20 bases. Germline V gene sequence: CDR1 MNHNY, CDR2 SVGAGI (reference sequence).

This clone was seen more than once but under ten times. V is TRBV7-2 and J is TRBJ2-1; D is undetermined. The V gene's germline CDR1 is SGHTA and CDR2 FQGNSA. This CDR3 spans 17 amino acids. V lost 3 bases and J lost 3, with 18 bases in between. The CDR3 region has the DNA TGTGCCAGCAGCTTTACGGCGGCCCAGCCGAACTACAATGAGCAGTTCTTC. Translated, it gives CASSFTAAQPNYNEQFF. The full variable domain, in which reference TRBV7-2 and TRBJ2-1 provide the parts outside the CDR3, is GAGVSQSPSNKVTEKGKDVELRCDPISGHTALYWYRQSLGQGLEFLIYFQGNSAPDKSGLPSDRFSAERTGGSVSTLTIQRTQQEDSAVYLCASSFTAAQPNYNEQFFGPGTRLTVL.

The genes are TRBV19 and TRBJ1-5; D call uncertain. This CDR3 is built from 14 residues. Per germline, CDR1 LNHDA and CDR2 SQIVND (reference sequence). The germline V and J ends were trimmed by 5 bases and 2 bases, with 10 bases remaining between them. The chain's CDR3 is CASSLREGNQPQHF. CDR3 DNA: TGTGCCAGTAGTCTACGGGAAGGCAATCAGCCCCAGCATTTT.

This chain connects TRBV2 to TRBJ2-7, with D perhaps matching TRBD1 (5 bases). V shed 3 bases and J shed 4 bases, with 10 bases lying between them. Germline assignment: CDR1 SNHLY and CDR2 FYNNEI. The CDR3 covers 13 residues. The CDR3 sequence: CASSDAPGYEQYF. In nucleotides, the CDR3 is TGTGCCAGCAGTGATGCCCCAGGGTACGAGCAGTACTTC.

The chain couples TRBV5-5 to TRBJ1-2, with 7 positions matching TRBD1. Germline V CDR1 and CDR2: SGHKS, YYEKEE (reference sequence). Losses at the gene ends were 0 bases for V and 7 bases for J; bases not matched to a gene: 3. The CDR3 consists of 13 residues. The CDR3 sequence: CASSLAPGGGYTF. The CDR3 bases are TGTGCCAGCAGCTTGGCCCCAGGGGGTGGCTACACCTTC.

This clone was recorded once. The chain has TRBV29-1 and TRBJ2-3; D remains ambiguous. Germline V CDR1 and CDR2: SQVTM, ANQGSEA. Trimming removed 6 bases from V and 2 bases from J, with 12 bases in between. This CDR3 contains 13 residues. CDR3 in DNA: TGCAGCGTACGAGGCCTCCTCACAGATACGCAGTATTTT. Translated, it gives CSVRGLLTDTQYF.

CDR3 bases: TGCGCCAGCAGCGGTGACAGGGCGTCGGGCTACACCTTC. It encodes CASSGDRASGYTF. This chain links TRBV5-1 with TRBJ1-2; 7 nucleotides match TRBD1. This CDR3 comprises 13 residues. V shed 4 bases, J shed 8 bases, and the junction held 8 bases outside the gene matches. Germline V CDR1 and CDR2: SGHRS, YFSETQ.

The chain uses TRBV28 and TRBJ2-7, with TRBD2 matching over 12 bases. The CDR3 has 19 amino acids. CDR1 MDHEN and CDR2 SYDVKM come from the germline V gene. The trim removed 6 bases at V and 4 bases at J, leaving 19 bases unmatched. CDR3: CASSAPSGLAGGRVYEQYF. CDR3 in DNA: TGTGCCAGCAGCGCGCCCTCGGGGCTAGCGGGAGGGCGTGTTTACGAGCAGTACTTC.

With regard to this clone: At one end, the junction sequence differs from germline, possibly due to a read error. The J gene is TRBJ1-1, the V gene TRBV28; perhaps TRBD1 as D (6 bases). Per germline, CDR1 MDHEN and CDR2 SYDVKM. There are 13 residues in the CDR3. Here the CDR3 reads CASSGQLNTKAFF. CDR3 in DNA: TGTGCCAGCAGCGGACAGCTTAACACTAAAGCTTTCTTT. The whole variable domain, filled in from reference TRBV28 and TRBJ1-1, reads DVKVTQSSRYLVKRTGEKVFLECVQDMDHENMFWYRQDPGLGLRLIYFSYDVKMKEKGDIPEGYSVSREKKERFSLILESASTNQTSMYLCASSGQLNTKAFFGQGTRLTVV.

The chain's CDR3 is CSVHVAGRPYGYTF. The CDR3, as DNA: TGCAGCGTCCATGTTGCGGGACGACCCTATGGCTACACCTTC. The V gene is TRBV29-1, the J gene TRBJ1-2, with D possibly TRBD1 on 5 matching bases. This CDR3 contains 14 residues. The V gene's germline CDR1 is SQVTM and CDR2 ANQGSEA. Trimming took off 6 bases at V and 4 bases at J, with 18 bases between the two ends.

V usage is TRBV6-5 and J usage is TRBJ1-1; D gene unclear. The CDR3 runs to 13 residues. Between the trimmed V and J ends, which lost 2 bases and 3 bases, there was a span of 7 bases. Germline V lookup: CDR1 MNHEY, CDR2 SVGAGI. The CDR3 coding sequence is TGTGCCAGCAGTTACACTAGGGACACTGAAGCTTTCTTT. Residues: CASSYTRDTEAFF.

V usage is TRBV5-5 and J usage is TRBJ2-7; 9 bases are a match to TRBD2. The J segment lost 7 bases and the V segment lost 4 bases, leaving 9 bases of the junction unmatched. CDR1 is SGHKS and CDR2 is YYEKEE in the germline V gene (reference sequence). The CDR3 consists of 14 residues. This CDR3 reads CASSLSGSDGEQYF. The DNA of the CDR3 is TGTGCCAGCAGCCTTAGCGGGAGCGACGGGGAGCAGTACTTC.

V gene TRBV9 combines with J gene TRBJ2-5; 8 nucleotides match TRBD2. Germline loops: CDR1 SGDLS, CDR2 YYNGEE. Trimming at V came to 0 bases and at J to 5 bases, leaving 6 bases not matched to a gene. The CDR3 loop spans 15 amino acids. The CDR3 spells CASSVGGLGGETQYF. As DNA, the CDR3 is TGTGCCAGCAGCGTAGGGGGACTAGGAGGGGAGACCCAGTACTTC.

Comment on this clone: The sample has other DNA sequences that encode this CDR3 too. This chain links TRBV3-1 (or the pseudogene TRBV3-2) with TRBJ1-2, with D hard to call. CDR1 and CDR2 (germline): LGHDT, YNNKEL (reference sequence). This CDR3 contains 12 residues. The V gene lost 0 bases and the J gene lost 8 bases, with 7 bases spanning the gap. This CDR3 reads CASSQDTRGYTF. CDR3 DNA: TGTGCCAGCAGCCAAGATACCAGGGGCTACACCTTC.

The chain employs TRBV10-3 and TRBJ2-2; D not certain. CDR1 and CDR2 from the germline V gene are ENHRY and SYGVKD. V dropped 10 bases and J dropped 2 bases, with 14 bases sitting between them. The CDR3 sequence is 14 residues long. The CDR3 coding sequence is TGTGCCACCCACATGTGGCACAACACCGGGGAGCTGTTTTTT. It yields the protein CATHMWHNTGELFF.

The rearrangement joins TRBV1 to TRBJ1-1; the table's TRBD1 call for D was not verified on the DNA. TRBV1 is a listed pseudogene. The CDR3 is made up of 17 amino acids. The CDR3 is CTSSQDPIRHQGTEAFF. The CDR3, as DNA: TGCACCAGCAGCCAAGATCCGATTCGCCATCAGGGGACTGAAGCTTTCTTT.

The chain is built from TRBV19 and TRBJ2-2; tentative D call: TRBD2 (6 bases). Germline loops: CDR1 LNHDA, CDR2 SQIVND (reference sequence). The CDR3 has 13 amino acids. Trimming removed 3 bases from V and 6 bases from J, with 8 bases in between. CDR3 residues: CASSISGSGELFF. As DNA, the CDR3 is TGTGCCAGTAGTATTAGCGGATCCGGGGAGCTGTTTTTT. The full variable domain, its missing parts supplied by reference TRBV19 and TRBJ2-2, is DGGITQSPKYLFRKEGQNVTLSCEQNLNHDAMYWYRQDPGQGLRLIYYSQIVNDFQKGDIAEGYSVSREKKESFPLTVTSAQKNPTAFYLCASSISGSGELFFGEGSRLTVL.

Concerning this clone itself: This CDR3 is also generated by other DNA sequences in the sample. The DNA of the CDR3 is TGTGCCAGCAGCTCACCAGGGGGATCCTACGAGCAGTACTTC. Residues: CASSSPGGSYEQYF. The chain is built from TRBV6-5 and TRBJ2-7, with 7 bases lining up with TRBD1. J lost 1 base, V lost 6 bases, and 6 bases had no gene match. CDR1 is MNHEY and CDR2 is SVGAGI in the germline V gene. CDR3 length: 14 residues.

The chain recombines TRBV27 with TRBJ1-1, with D possibly TRBD1 on 6 matching bases. The CDR3 has 14 residues. Germline V CDR1 and CDR2: MNHEY, SMNVEV (reference sequence). Trimming took 4 bases from V and 11 from J, leaving 20 bases between them. The CDR3 bases are TGTGCCAGCAGTTCCCGAGGGGGTTCAGGGATCGCTTTCTTT. Its protein is CASSSRGGSGIAFF.

This clone was counted between two and nine times. This chain links TRBV6-1 with TRBJ1-2, with D uncertain. CDR3 length: 11 amino acids. Germline V gene data show CDR1 as MNHNS and CDR2 as SASEGT. Between the trimmed V and J ends, which lost 0 bases and 8 bases, there was a span of 4 bases. The CDR3 sequence is CASSEARGYTF. CDR3 DNA sequence: TGTGCCAGCAGTGAAGCCAGAGGCTACACCTTC.

This clone has a single count. The chain has TRBV7-8 and TRBJ2-1; TRBD2 agrees at 10 bases. V lost 5 bases, J lost 8 bases, and 18 bases stayed unmatched. The CDR3 is 18 amino acids. The germline CDR1 and CDR2 sequences are SGHVS and FQNEAQ. The CDR3 DNA reads TGTGCCAGCAGCCAAGACACCCCTTCTAGCGGGAGTTTGCATGAGCAGTTCTTC. It yields the protein CASSQDTPSSGSLHEQFF.